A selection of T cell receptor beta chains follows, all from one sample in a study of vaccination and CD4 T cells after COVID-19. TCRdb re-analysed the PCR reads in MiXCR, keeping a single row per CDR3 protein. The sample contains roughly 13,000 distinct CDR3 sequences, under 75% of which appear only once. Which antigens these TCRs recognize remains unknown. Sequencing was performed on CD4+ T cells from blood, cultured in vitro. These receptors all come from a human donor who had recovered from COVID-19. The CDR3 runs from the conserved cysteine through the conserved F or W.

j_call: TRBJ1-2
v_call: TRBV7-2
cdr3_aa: CASSHGRPEGYTF

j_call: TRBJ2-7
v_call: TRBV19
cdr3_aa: CASSIGTGGVYF

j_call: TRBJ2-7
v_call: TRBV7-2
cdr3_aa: CASRPFWGRDYEQYF

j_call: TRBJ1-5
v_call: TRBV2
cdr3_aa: CASARTGTNQPQHF

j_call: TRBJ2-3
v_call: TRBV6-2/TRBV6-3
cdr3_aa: CASSLTRDTQYF

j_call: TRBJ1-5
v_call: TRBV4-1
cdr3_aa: CASSDAGRNQPQHF

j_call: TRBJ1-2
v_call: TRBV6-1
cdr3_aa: CASSEAIPGYGYTF

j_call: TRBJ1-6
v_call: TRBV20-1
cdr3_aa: CSAREAGYNSPLHF

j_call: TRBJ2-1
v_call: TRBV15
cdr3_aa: CATSRNRGTVNEQFF

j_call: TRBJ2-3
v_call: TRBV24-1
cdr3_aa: CATNDSGRDEDTQYF

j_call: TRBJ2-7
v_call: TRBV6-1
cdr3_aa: CASTEGRGEQYF

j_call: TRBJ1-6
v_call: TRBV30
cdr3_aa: CAWSVKAGGVSPLHF

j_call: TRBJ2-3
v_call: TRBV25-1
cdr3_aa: CASSGLLPRDTQYF

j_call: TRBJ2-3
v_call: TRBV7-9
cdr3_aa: CASSLGTSGGAADTQYF

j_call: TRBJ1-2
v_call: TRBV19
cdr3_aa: CASSIEVGQGAYGYTF

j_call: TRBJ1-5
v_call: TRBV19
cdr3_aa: CASSMGRQNSNQPQHF

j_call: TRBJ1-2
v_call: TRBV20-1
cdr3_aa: CSAPRGGSRGYTF

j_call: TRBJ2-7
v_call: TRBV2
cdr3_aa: CASSGTRGREQYF

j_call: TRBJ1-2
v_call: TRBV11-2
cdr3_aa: CASSSAGPTYGYTF

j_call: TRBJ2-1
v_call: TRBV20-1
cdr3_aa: CSAQATGHTNEQFF

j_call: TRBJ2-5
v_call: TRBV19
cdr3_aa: CASGIRETQYF

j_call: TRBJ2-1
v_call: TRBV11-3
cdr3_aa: CASSAGTGMGEQFF

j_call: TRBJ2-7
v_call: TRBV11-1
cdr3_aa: CASSPSGYEQYF

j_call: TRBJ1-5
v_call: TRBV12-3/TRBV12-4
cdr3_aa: CASSGTQSNQPQHF

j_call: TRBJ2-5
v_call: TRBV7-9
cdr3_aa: CASSPGTRETQYF

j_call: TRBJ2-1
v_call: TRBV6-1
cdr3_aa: CASSRASGLGSYNEQFF

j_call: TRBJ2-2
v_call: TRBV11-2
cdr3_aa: CASSQGQLDTGELFF

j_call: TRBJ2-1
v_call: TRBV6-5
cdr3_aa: CASSSSSEAYNEQFF

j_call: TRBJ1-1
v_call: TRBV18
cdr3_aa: CASSPGGAERTEAFF

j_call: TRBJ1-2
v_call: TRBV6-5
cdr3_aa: CASSYSGTRYGYTF

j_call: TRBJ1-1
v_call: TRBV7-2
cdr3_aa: CASSWPKGGTEAFF

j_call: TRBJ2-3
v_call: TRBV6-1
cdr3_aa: CASTPGIASTDTQYF

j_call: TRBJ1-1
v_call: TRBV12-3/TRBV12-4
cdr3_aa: CASSRPGGNTEAFF